Below are 6 T cell receptor beta chains sequenced from a single sample in a study of radiotherapy plus CTLA-4 blockade in lung cancer. Sequenced by immunoSEQ multiplex PCR; TCRdb stores in-frame clones only, minus some. Counted here are some 27,000 clones, about four fifths occurring once; the ten biggest clones make up 24%. Sequencing used peripheral blood, obtained from a patient treated with radiotherapy plus ipilimumab. The receptors stem from a human donor with non-small cell lung cancer that progressed on radiotherapy plus ipilimumab.

V usage is TRBV28 and J usage is TRBJ1-6; the D is unclear. This CDR3 contains 14 residues. In germline, CDR1 is MDHEN, CDR2 SYDVKM. Trimming left V 7 bases short and J 10 bases short, with 17 bases between. CDR3: CASTISRIGSPLHF. DNA of the CDR3: TGTGCCAGCACTATATCCCGGATAGGGTCACCCCTCCACTTT.

The chain carries TRBV6-5 and TRBJ2-1; 9 positions agree with TRBD2. Germline trimming cut 6 bases from V and 6 bases from J; bases unmatched to any gene: 6. Germline V gene lookup returns CDR1 MNHEY and CDR2 SVGAGI. The CDR3 extends over 14 amino acids. The CDR3 sequence is CASRGGRAANEQFF. CDR3 sequence (DNA): TGTGCCAGCAGAGGCGGGAGGGCCGCCAATGAGCAGTTCTTC.

This clone showed up just a few times. The rearrangement joins TRBV6-1 to TRBJ1-5; the D is unclear. Per the germline V gene, CDR1 is MNHNS and CDR2 is SASEGT. The CDR3 is 12 residues long. The germline V and J ends were trimmed by 2 bases and 4 bases, with 3 bases remaining between them. The CDR3 nucleotides are TGTGCCAGCAGTGAAATGAATCAGCCCCAGCATTTT. This codes for CASSEMNQPQHF.

The chain combines TRBV28 with TRBJ2-3; TRBD1 agrees at 8 bases. Germline V gives CDR1 MDHEN, CDR2 SYDVKM. Trimming took 2 bases from V and 4 from J; bases not matched to a gene: 2. The CDR3 loop spans 14 amino acids. The CDR3 loop is CASSLDRGPDTQYF. The CDR3 nucleotides read TGTGCCAGCAGTTTAGACAGGGGACCAGATACGCAGTATTTT.

This chain connects TRBV10-2 to TRBJ1-5; D gene ambiguous. Trimming stripped 2 bases from V and 4 bases from J, with 9 bases between. The germline V gene has CDR1 WSHSY and CDR2 SAAADI. The CDR3 loop spans 14 amino acids. The DNA of the CDR3 is TGCGCCAGCAGTGAGAGTGACTGGAATCAGCCCCAGCATTTT. Amino acids: CASSESDWNQPQHF.

The V and J genes are TRBV11-2 and TRBJ1-6; a possible D gene is TRBD1 (6 bases). The V end was cut by 5 bases, the J end by 6 bases, with 14 bases between. CDR3 length: 15 amino acids. CDR1 SGHAT and CDR2 FQNNGV come from the germline V gene. This chain's CDR3 is CASSQDWTANSPLHF. CDR3 DNA: TGTGCCAGCAGCCAAGACTGGACAGCTAATTCACCCCTCCACTTT.